Following are 27 T cell receptor beta chains from one sample sequenced in a study of blood T cells in healthy people across ages. The second PCR ran about 6 to 12 cycles with a sample-barcoded 5' primer and J-beta primers. One entry per CDR3 protein results from TCRdb running MiXCR on the 5' RACE reads. The profile shows some 1,000,000 distinct CDR3 sequences, around 27% of them singletons. The same data also went into a second study, on T cells of mothers and their children.

The sample taken for sequencing was blood. These receptors all come from a girl aged 2-10 years in good health.

This clonotype was counted a few times. The chain is built from TRBV20-1 and TRBJ1-2; 7 bases align to TRBD1. The CDR3 is made up of 13 amino acids. Germline V gene lookup returns CDR1 DFQATT and CDR2 SNEGSKA (reference sequence). V lost 4 bases and J lost 8; bases outside the gene matches: 10. Written as DNA, the CDR3 is TGCAGTGCTACAAGAACAGGGGAGCGAGGCTACACCTTC. It yields the protein CSATRTGERGYTF.

Only a few counts were recorded for this clonotype. V is TRBV4-2 and J is TRBJ2-5; TRBD2 agrees at 9 bases. Trimming at V came to 8 bases and at J to 1 base, leaving 8 bases not matched to a gene. The CDR3 has 15 residues. Germline CDR1 LGHNA, CDR2 YNFKEQ. CDR3 in amino acids: CASRLAVESQETQYF. As DNA, the CDR3 is TGTGCCAGCCGACTAGCGGTCGAATCCCAAGAGACCCAGTACTTC.

This chain links TRBV12-3 or TRBV12-4 with TRBJ2-5; tentatively, D is TRBD1 (6 bases). The DNA end favors TRBJ2-7, so the J call may be wrong. CDR3 length equals 13 residues. The CDR3 DNA sequence: TGTGCCAGCCTCGACAGGCTCACCTGCGAGCAGTACTTC. Its translation: CASLDRLTCEQYF.

This clonotype was recorded only once. The chain uses TRBV7-2 and TRBJ2-7, with D perhaps TRBD1 (5 bases). The germline V gene encodes CDR1 SGHTA and CDR2 FQGNSA. The CDR3 contains 14 residues. Between the trimmed V and J ends, which lost 5 bases and 6 bases, there was a span of 17 bases. This CDR3 reads CASSLRSRAGEQYF. The CDR3 coding sequence is TGTGCCAGCAGCCTACGGTCCAGGGCTGGCGAGCAGTACTTC. The full variable domain, rest sourced from reference TRBV7-2 and TRBJ2-7, is GAGVSQSPSNKVTEKGKDVELRCDPISGHTALYWYRQSLGQGLEFLIYFQGNSAPDKSGLPSDRFSAERTGGSVSTLTIQRTQQEDSAVYLCASSLRSRAGEQYFGPGTRLTVT.

A few counts support this clonotype. This rearrangement joins TRBV11-2 to TRBJ2-5; 11 bases match TRBD1. The CDR3 sequence is 12 residues long. The trim removed 5 bases at V and 12 bases at J, leaving 5 bases unmatched. The germline V gene encodes CDR1 SGHAT and CDR2 FQNNGV. The CDR3 DNA sequence: TGTGCCAGCAGCCAAGGACAGGGGGCGAAGTACTTC. Translation: CASSQGQGAKYF.

The chain links TRBV20-1 to TRBJ2-1; possible D gene TRBD2, 6 bases. V lost 7 bases, J lost 7 bases, and 11 bases lay in between. The CDR3 runs 11 residues. Germline CDR1 and CDR2: DFQATT and SNEGSKA (reference sequence). CDR3 nucleotide sequence: TGCAGTGAAGTTAGCGGTAATGAGCAGTTCTTC. As protein: CSEVSGNEQFF.

In this sample, this clonotype turned up many times. The V and J genes are TRBV29-1 and TRBJ2-2; 11 bases fit TRBD2. The CDR3 has 15 amino acids. Germline V lookup: CDR1 SQVTM, CDR2 ANQGSEA. J was trimmed by 2 bases and V by 6 bases; bases with no gene match: 5. This CDR3 is CSVAGTSGNTGELFF. CDR3 DNA sequence: TGCAGCGTCGCGGGGACTAGCGGAAACACCGGGGAGCTGTTTTTT.

This clonotype was detected a few times. This rearrangement joins TRBV5-1 to TRBJ2-5; no reliable D call. CDR1 is SGHRS and CDR2 is YFSETQ in the germline V gene. Deletions cut 0 bases from V and 4 bases from J, with 13 bases between. The CDR3 totals 15 residues. This CDR3 is CASSLELVFRETQYF. CDR3 DNA: TGCGCCAGCAGCTTGGAATTGGTTTTTCGAGAGACCCAGTACTTC.

The V gene is TRBV28, the J gene TRBJ1-5, with D unclear. The CDR3 extends over 14 amino acids. Germline V lookup: CDR1 MDHEN, CDR2 SYDVKM. Deletions cut 1 base from V and 7 bases from J, with 11 bases between. CDR3 bases: TGTGCCAGCAGTTTATTCGGGTTCCGACAGCCCCAGCATTTT. It is translated as CASSLFGFRQPQHF.

The chain couples TRBV19 to TRBJ2-3, with 8 bases that match TRBD1. CDR3 length equals 15 residues. V gave up 2 bases and J gave up 5 bases; unmatched junction bases: 6. In germline, CDR1 is LNHDA, CDR2 SQIVND (reference sequence). This CDR3 reads CASSILPRGRDTQYF. The CDR3 DNA follows: TGTGCCAGTAGTATACTCCCCAGGGGGCGAGATACGCAGTATTTT.

This chain connects TRBV19 to TRBJ1-5, with D hard to call. The CDR3 loop spans 13 amino acids. Germline V gene lookup returns CDR1 LNHDA and CDR2 SQIVND (reference sequence). The V gene lost 2 bases and the J gene lost 3 bases, with 5 bases spanning the gap. CDR3 residues: CASSIMDNQPQHF. The DNA for the CDR3 is TGTGCCAGTAGTATAATGGACAATCAGCCCCAGCATTTT.

This clonotype was detected only a few times. The V and J genes are TRBV11-2 and TRBJ2-1; 12 nucleotides line up with TRBD2. This CDR3 contains 14 residues. V was pared by 11 bases and J by 7 bases, with 9 bases of the junction left unmatched. The germline V gene has CDR1 SGHAT and CDR2 FQNNGV. CDR3: CAVRLAGGMNEQFF. In DNA form, the CDR3 reads TGTGCCGTCCGTCTAGCGGGAGGGATGAATGAGCAGTTCTTC.

This clonotype has only a few counts. The J gene is TRBJ2-3, the V gene TRBV20-1, with D tentatively TRBD2 (5 bases). Germline values: CDR1 DFQATT, CDR2 SNEGSKA (reference sequence). This CDR3 comprises 14 residues. Trimming left V 0 bases short and J 1 base short, with 8 bases between. The CDR3 protein is CSARDLRGTDTQYF. The CDR3 region has the DNA TGCAGTGCTAGAGATCTGCGGGGCACAGATACGCAGTATTTT.

This chain uses TRBV29-1 with TRBJ2-3, with D perhaps given as TRBD1 or TRBD2 (6 bases each). Germline V gives CDR1 SQVTM, CDR2 ANQGSEA. V lost 3 bases and J lost 4, with 11 bases in between. The CDR3 is 13 residues long. The CDR3 spells CSVDGGASDTQYF. The CDR3, as DNA: TGCAGCGTTGACGGGGGCGCTTCAGATACGCAGTATTTT.

V gene TRBV9 combines with J gene TRBJ2-5; perhaps TRBD2 as D (6 bases). The assigned J gene may be wrong: the sequence end matches TRBJ2-7 better. The CDR3 contains 13 residues. Per germline, CDR1 SGDLS and CDR2 YYNGEE. CDR3 amino acids: CASSVGGTSEQYF. In DNA form, the CDR3 reads TGTGCCAGCAGCGTAGGGGGGACTTCCGAGCAGTACTTC.

Only a few counts were recorded for this clonotype. The chain uses TRBV7-8 and TRBJ2-5; 9 nucleotides align to TRBD1. The J call may be wrong; the DNA end is better matched by TRBJ2-7. This CDR3 comprises 16 residues. CDR1 is SGHVS and CDR2 is FQNEAQ in the germline V gene. CDR3 sequence: CASSPRTGDMGFEQYF. CDR3 coding DNA: TGTGCCAGCAGCCCCCGGACAGGGGATATGGGCTTCGAGCAGTACTTC.

This clonotype has a handful of counts. This sequence joins TRBV20-1 and TRBJ1-2; TRBD1 aligns across 9 bases. The germline gives CDR1 DFQATT, CDR2 SNEGSKA (reference sequence). Losses at the gene ends were 0 bases for V and 2 bases for J; bases not matched to a gene: 1. The length of the CDR3 is 14 residues. The CDR3 nucleotides read TGCAGTGCTAGAGATACAGGGGGCAACTATGGCTACACCTTC. Translated: CSARDTGGNYGYTF.

This chain links TRBV29-1 with TRBJ1-1; D unclear. V lost 4 bases to trimming and J lost 4 bases, with 4 bases between them. The CDR3 consists of 10 residues. In germline, CDR1 is SQVTM, CDR2 ANQGSEA. DNA of the CDR3: TGCAGCGTTGTACTCACTGAAGCTTTCTTT. Translating gives CSVVLTEAFF.

The J gene is TRBJ1-2, the V gene TRBV5-6; D is possibly TRBD1 (6 bases). CDR1 and CDR2 from the germline V gene are SGHDT and YYEEEE. V lost 2 bases to trimming and J lost 3 bases, with 11 bases between them. This CDR3 spans 14 amino acids. The CDR3 loop is CASSFRRTDYGYTF. CDR3 nucleotides: TGTGCCAGCAGCTTCCGTCGGACAGACTATGGCTACACCTTC.

This chain connects TRBV29-1 to TRBJ2-3; D is unresolved. Trimming removed 6 bases from V and 1 base from J, with 14 bases in between. Germline CDR1 is SQVTM and CDR2 is ANQGSEA. This CDR3 region has 14 residues. CDR3 in amino acids: CSVSWAVRTDTQYF. In nucleotides, the CDR3 is TGCAGCGTGAGTTGGGCAGTTCGCACAGATACGCAGTATTTT.

The rearrangement joins TRBV7-9 to TRBJ1-3; D is undetermined. The CDR3 runs 15 residues. Germline V gives CDR1 SEHNR, CDR2 FQNEAQ (reference sequence). Trimming took 2 bases from V and 0 from J, leaving 8 bases between them. The CDR3 DNA reads as TGTGCCAGCAGCTTACTCCTGAGCTCTGGAAACACCATATATTTT. The encoded protein is CASSLLLSSGNTIYF.

The V and J genes are TRBV3-1 and TRBJ2-1, with D possibly being TRBD1 (6 bases). V was cut by 1 base and J by 6 bases, with 13 bases left in between. Per the germline V gene, CDR1 is LGHDT and CDR2 is YNNKEL (reference sequence). The CDR3 totals 15 residues. The CDR3 region is CASSQVGTGSNEQFF. CDR3 nucleotides: TGTGCCAGCAGCCAAGTCGGTACAGGGAGCAATGAGCAGTTCTTC.

This chain links TRBV29-1 with TRBJ2-1, with 8 bases that match TRBD2. The V gene end was trimmed by 8 bases and the J gene end by 4 bases; junction bases not matched to a gene: 10. The CDR3 contains 14 residues. CDR1 and CDR2 (germline): SQVTM, ANQGSEA. CDR3 residues: CSSMSGGMYNEQFF. Written as DNA, the CDR3 is TGCAGCTCCATGAGCGGGGGAATGTACAATGAGCAGTTCTTC.

A few counts support this clonotype. The genes are TRBV27 and TRBJ2-5, with D perhaps TRBD1 (5 bases). Deletions cut 3 bases from V and 5 bases from J, with 10 bases between. The CDR3 is 13 amino acids. Germline-derived CDR1 and CDR2 are MNHEY and SMNVEV (reference sequence). The CDR3 loop is CASSFAGYETQYF. The CDR3 DNA sequence: TGTGCCAGCAGTTTCGCAGGGTACGAGACCCAGTACTTC.

This clonotype was detected a few times. V gene TRBV7-9 combines with J gene TRBJ1-4; TRBD1 might be the D (5 bases). V gave up 5 bases and J gave up 8 bases, with 18 bases separating them. The CDR3 spans 15 residues. Germline assignment: CDR1 SEHNR and CDR2 FQNEAQ (reference sequence). Here the CDR3 DNA reads TGTGCCAGCAGCCCTGGCGGCAGGGAGGGCGAAAAACTGTTTTTT. This codes for CASSPGGREGEKLFF.

The V gene is TRBV5-6, the J gene TRBJ2-1, with 8 bases identical to TRBD1. CDR3 length equals 15 residues. The ends lost 5 bases at V and 6 bases at J; junction bases unmatched: 10. Germline CDR1 reads SGHDT; CDR2 reads YYEEEE. The CDR3, as DNA: TGTGCCAGCAGTCGCGGACAGGGTAGAGGCAATGAGCAGTTCTTC. The encoded protein is CASSRGQGRGNEQFF.

This clonotype was counted a few times. The chain is built from TRBV5-8 and TRBJ2-3; D tentatively fits TRBD1 or TRBD2 (5 bases each). Trimming left V 2 bases short and J 6 bases short, with 16 bases between. CDR3 size: 15 residues. Germline V gene lookup returns CDR1 SGHTS and CDR2 YDEGEE. The CDR3 loop is CASSLIMGRRDTQYF. As DNA, the CDR3 is TGTGCCAGCAGCTTAATAATGGGGCGGAGGGATACGCAGTATTTT.